These T cell receptor beta chains were read from a single sample in a study of blood T cell repertoires in COVID-19. The protocol was immunoSEQ multiplex PCR, while the TCRdb copy is restricted to in-frame clones and leaves out a portion. The sample yields 300,000 to 400,000 clones, 85% seen once. Material: PBMCs or T cells enriched from blood (not recorded which). The origin of the receptors is a woman in her 30s who had been exposed to COVID-19. CDR3s include the opening cysteine and the closing phenylalanine or tryptophan. Each record gives: D gene, J gene, clone size, V gene, CDR3 DNA, CDR3 protein. A D gene is named only where the DNA matches it firmly. Clone size is not always given. Where it is, it says once, few, many or a class for expanded clones.

d_gene: TRBD1; j_gene: TRBJ2-1; abundance: few; v_gene: TRBV9; CDR3nt: TGTGCCAGCAGCGTAGGATCATTGGGACAGACCCGCATTGCGGGGCAGTTCTTC; CDR3aa: CASSVGSLGQTRIAGQFF
d_gene: NA; j_gene: TRBJ2-7; abundance: NA; v_gene: TRBV4-1; CDR3nt: TGCGCCAGCAGCCTTGGGGACAAGCAGTACTTC; CDR3aa: CASSLGDKQYF
d_gene: TRBD1; j_gene: TRBJ1-2; abundance: NA; v_gene: TRBV5-4; CDR3nt: TGTGCCAGCAGCTTAGGGACAGCCTATGGCTACACCTTC; CDR3aa: CASSLGTAYGYTF
d_gene: TRBD1; j_gene: TRBJ2-7; abundance: NA; v_gene: TRBV5-5; CDR3nt: TGTGCCAGCAGCTTGCTTCAGGGGGCTCCCTCCTACGAGCAGTACTTC; CDR3aa: CASSLLQGAPSYEQYF
d_gene: NA; j_gene: TRBJ2-2; abundance: NA; v_gene: TRBV7-2; CDR3nt: TGTGCCAGCAGCTTAGAATTCGGGTTTGGGGAGCTGTTTTTT; CDR3aa: CASSLEFGFGELFF
d_gene: TRBD1; j_gene: TRBJ2-2; abundance: NA; v_gene: TRBV5-1; CDR3nt: TGCGCCAGCAGCTTGTCAGGGGGTATAACCGGGGAGCTGTTTTTT; CDR3aa: CASSLSGGITGELFF
d_gene: NA; j_gene: TRBJ1-5; abundance: NA; v_gene: TRBV6-5; CDR3nt: TGTGCCAGCAGACACTTCGGGGGGAGCAATCAGCCCCAGCATTTT; CDR3aa: CASRHFGGSNQPQHF
d_gene: NA; j_gene: TRBJ2-2; abundance: few; v_gene: TRBV27; CDR3nt: TGTGCCAGCACGGCATCAGGCGGGGAGCTGTTTTTT; CDR3aa: CASTASGGELFF
d_gene: NA; j_gene: TRBJ2-1; abundance: few; v_gene: TRBV7-9; CDR3nt: TGTGCCAGCAGCTTAGCGGTGGGAGTGAGCTACAATGAGCAGTTCTTC; CDR3aa: CASSLAVGVSYNEQFF
d_gene: TRBD1; j_gene: TRBJ2-2; abundance: NA; v_gene: TRBV15; CDR3nt: TGTGCCACCAGCAGAGGAGACAGGGACACCGGGGAGCTGTTTTTT; CDR3aa: CATSRGDRDTGELFF
d_gene: NA; j_gene: TRBJ2-1; abundance: NA; v_gene: TRBV7-8; CDR3nt: TGTGCCAGCAGCTTAGACTACGGGAATGAGCAGTTCTTC; CDR3aa: CASSLDYGNEQFF
d_gene: TRBD2; j_gene: TRBJ2-5; abundance: NA; v_gene: TRBV24-1; CDR3nt: TGTGCCACCAGTGACCAGACTAGCGGGAGAGGCGGGGAGACCCAGTACTTC; CDR3aa: CATSDQTSGRGGETQYF
d_gene: NA; j_gene: TRBJ2-2; abundance: few; v_gene: TRBV27; CDR3nt: TGTGCCAGCAGTTTATCTTACCGGGGGACGAACACCGGGGAGCTGTTTTTT; CDR3aa: CASSLSYRGTNTGELFF
d_gene: TRBD1; j_gene: TRBJ1-1; abundance: NA; v_gene: TRBV5-1; CDR3nt: TGCGCCAGCAGTCCAGGGGGCGCCTCAACTGAAGCTTTCTTT; CDR3aa: CASSPGGASTEAFF
d_gene: NA; j_gene: TRBJ1-1; abundance: NA; v_gene: TRBV28; CDR3nt: TGTGCCAGCAGCCTCCCGACTATGAACACTGAAGCTTTCTTT; CDR3aa: CASSLPTMNTEAFF
d_gene: NA; j_gene: TRBJ2-5; abundance: NA; v_gene: TRBV5-6; CDR3nt: TGTGCCAGCAGCTTGGGGGGCAGGGAGACCCAGTACTTC; CDR3aa: CASSLGGRETQYF
d_gene: NA; j_gene: TRBJ1-1; abundance: NA; v_gene: TRBV19; CDR3nt: TGTGCCAGTAAACGACAGACAAACACTGAAGCTTTCTTT; CDR3aa: CASKRQTNTEAFF
d_gene: TRBD1; j_gene: TRBJ2-2; abundance: NA; v_gene: TRBV11-2; CDR3nt: TGTGCCAGCAGCTTAGGGACGACAGGGCCCGGGGAGCTGTTTTTT; CDR3aa: CASSLGTTGPGELFF
d_gene: NA; j_gene: TRBJ2-2; abundance: NA; v_gene: TRBV9; CDR3nt: TGTGCCAGCAGCGTAGACACAATGAACACCGGGGAGCTGTTTTTT; CDR3aa: CASSVDTMNTGELFF
d_gene: TRBD1; j_gene: TRBJ1-2; abundance: NA; v_gene: TRBV27; CDR3nt: TGTGCCAGCAGATTAGGCAGGGGGGCCTATGGCTACACCTTC; CDR3aa: CASRLGRGAYGYTF
d_gene: NA; j_gene: TRBJ1-1; abundance: NA; v_gene: TRBV10-2; CDR3nt: TGCGCCAGCAGTGATGATCGTGGAGGGTATAACACTGAAGCTTTCTTT; CDR3aa: CASSDDRGGYNTEAFF
d_gene: NA; j_gene: TRBJ1-1; abundance: once; v_gene: TRBV2; CDR3nt: TGTGCCAGCAGCGCCGGGAACACTGAAGCTTTCTTT; CDR3aa: CASSAGNTEAFF
d_gene: TRBD2; j_gene: TRBJ2-1; abundance: NA; v_gene: TRBV6-5; CDR3nt: TGTGCCAGCAGACGGACTAGCGGGAGCGATGAGCAGTTCTTC; CDR3aa: CASRRTSGSDEQFF
d_gene: TRBD1; j_gene: TRBJ1-6; abundance: NA; v_gene: TRBV7-6; CDR3nt: TGTGCCAGCAGCGAACGACAGGGTTCCTATAATTCACCCCTCCACTTT; CDR3aa: CASSERQGSYNSPLHF
d_gene: TRBD1; j_gene: TRBJ1-5; abundance: NA; v_gene: TRBV30; CDR3nt: TGTGCCTGGAGTTTATCAGGGGGCGCGATCCGGAATCAGCCCCAGCATTTT; CDR3aa: CAWSLSGGAIRNQPQHF
d_gene: TRBD1; j_gene: TRBJ2-7; abundance: few; v_gene: TRBV27; CDR3nt: TGTGCCACCAAAAAGGGACAGGGCAATTACGAGCAGTACTTC; CDR3aa: CATKKGQGNYEQYF
d_gene: NA; j_gene: TRBJ1-6; abundance: NA; v_gene: TRBV6-2/TRBV6-3; CDR3nt: TGTGCCAGCAGTTACTACAGGGTTTCTGATTCACCCCTCCACTTT; CDR3aa: CASSYYRVSDSPLHF
d_gene: NA; j_gene: TRBJ2-7; abundance: NA; v_gene: TRBV19; CDR3nt: TGTGCCAGTAAGCACCCGTATTCCTACGAGCAGTACTTC; CDR3aa: CASKHPYSYEQYF
d_gene: NA; j_gene: TRBJ1-2; abundance: NA; v_gene: TRBV25-1; CDR3nt: TGTGCCAGCAGTGAAGGTGGGGGGGCGGTTCTTACTAACTATGGCTACACCTTC; CDR3aa: CASSEGGGAVLTNYGYTF
d_gene: NA; j_gene: TRBJ1-2; abundance: NA; v_gene: TRBV25-1; CDR3nt: TGTGCCAGCAGTGACCATACAAACTATGGCTACACCTTC; CDR3aa: CASSDHTNYGYTF
d_gene: TRBD1; j_gene: TRBJ2-3; abundance: NA; v_gene: TRBV27; CDR3nt: TGTGCCAGCAGTTTCAGGGGGCTTCCACCCACAGATACGCAGTATTTT; CDR3aa: CASSFRGLPPTDTQYF